This T cell receptor beta chain derives from a study of blood T cell repertoires in COVID-19. Background on the study: Specimens from acute and convalescent COVID-19 originated in the United States, Italy and Spain.

The CDR3 is 15 residues long. From germline, CDR1 is SQVTM and CDR2 ANQGSEA. Trimming left V 5 bases short and J 1 base short, with 15 bases between. Per the original methods: Amplification from reference gene primers served as the basis for estimated nucleated cell counts. Repertoires were generated with immunoSEQ multiplex PCR, while TCRdb's copy carries only in-frame clones and drops some. V, J and clone size derive from that table, while D and trimming were established from the DNA sequence. The table has about 28,000 clones, 87% seen once. Sequences were obtained from peripheral blood. The sequence came from a human donor in a cohort sampled during active COVID-19. The V and J genes are TRBV29-1 and TRBJ1-5; perhaps TRBD1 as D (5 bases). CDR3 DNA: TGCAGCGTTCGCCTTGGGGGGACCAGCAATCAGCCCCAGCATTTT. Its translation: CSVRLGGTSNQPQHF.